The 30 T cell receptor beta chains given below trace back to one sample, sequenced in a study of blood T cell repertoires in COVID-19. Produced via immunoSEQ multiplex PCR; TCRdb's table is partial and in-frame only. The sample shows approximately 390,000 clones, over 75% of them seen only once. Material for sequencing was peripheral blood. These receptor sequences come from a woman aged 60-75 years with COVID-19, enrolled during active disease.

In this sample, this clone turned up many times. The chain uses TRBV5-6 and TRBJ1-1; no firm D call. Germline assignment: CDR1 SGHDT and CDR2 YYEEEE. Trimming took off 0 bases at V and 5 bases at J, with 8 bases between the two ends. This CDR3 contains 13 residues. The CDR3 DNA sequence: TGTGCCAGCAGCTTGGTACGAGGAACTGAAGCTTTCTTT. Translated: CASSLVRGTEAFF.

V usage is TRBV19 and J usage is TRBJ1-6, with D possibly being TRBD1 (6 bases). The CDR3 length is 13 residues. Germline loops: CDR1 LNHDA, CDR2 SQIVND (reference sequence). Trimming shortened V by 3 bases and J by 9 bases, and 9 bases separated the two germline ends. As DNA, the CDR3 is TGTGCCAGTAGTATCACAGGGAGTTCACCCCTCCACTTT. Protein: CASSITGSSPLHF. The variable domain in full, completed from reference TRBV19 and TRBJ1-6, reads DGGITQSPKYLFRKEGQNVTLSCEQNLNHDAMYWYRQDPGQGLRLIYYSQIVNDFQKGDIAEGYSVSREKKESFPLTVTSAQKNPTAFYLCASSITGSSPLHFGNGTRLTVT.

The J gene is TRBJ2-3, the V gene TRBV7-3; the match to TRBD1 covers 8 bases. The CDR3 runs 17 residues. The germline V gene encodes CDR1 SGHTA and CDR2 FQGTGA. Trimming at V came to 0 bases and at J to 8 bases, leaving 13 bases not matched to a gene. The CDR3 region is CASSLTLSGQARGTQYF. In DNA, the CDR3 is TGTGCCAGCAGCTTAACGTTATCGGGACAGGCGAGAGGTACGCAGTATTTT.

The chain uses TRBV5-6 and TRBJ1-6; D call uncertain. Trimming stripped 4 bases from V and 4 bases from J, with 9 bases between. Germline V CDR1 and CDR2: SGHDT, YYEEEE. The CDR3 sequence is 14 residues long. CDR3 coding DNA: TGTGCCAGCAGCCTGCGGGCGTATAATTCACCCCTCCACTTT. It is translated as CASSLRAYNSPLHF.

This chain uses TRBV7-2 with TRBJ1-6; tentative D call: TRBD1 (5 bases). Germline-derived CDR1 and CDR2 are SGHTA and FQGNSA. CDR3 length: 18 residues. The V end lost 2 bases, the J end lost 0 bases, and 14 bases lay between the germline ends. The CDR3 coding sequence is TGTGCCAGCAGCTTACGGTCTGGGGCGAGCTCCTATAATTCACCCCTCCACTTT. Its protein is CASSLRSGASSYNSPLHF.

The chain uses TRBV3-1 (or the pseudogene TRBV3-2) and TRBJ1-2, with TRBD1 as a possible D gene (5 bases). V lost 0 bases to trimming and J lost 3 bases, with 11 bases between them. CDR1 and CDR2 from the germline V gene are LGHDT and YNNKEL (reference sequence). The CDR3 has 15 amino acids. CDR3 coding DNA: TGTGCCAGCAGCCAAGATACGGGGGTTGACTATGGCTACACCTTC. Protein sequence: CASSQDTGVDYGYTF.

This sequence joins TRBV15 and TRBJ2-1; possible D gene TRBD1, 6 bases. CDR1 and CDR2 from the germline V gene are LNHNV and YYDKDF (reference sequence). Trimming took off 3 bases at V and 10 bases at J, with 10 bases between the two ends. The CDR3 totals 12 residues. The CDR3 reads CATSRNRAEQFF. CDR3 DNA: TGTGCCACCAGCAGGAACAGGGCCGAGCAGTTCTTC. The full variable domain, rest sourced from reference TRBV15 and TRBJ2-1, is DAMVIQNPRYQVTQFGKPVTLSCSQTLNHNVMYWYQQKSSQAPKLLFHYYDKDFNNEADTPDNFQSRRPNTSFCFLDIRSPGLGDTAMYLCATSRNRAEQFFGPGTRLTVL.

This clone was observed a handful of times. The V and J genes are TRBV7-2 and TRBJ1-1, with 8 positions matching TRBD1. V gave up 6 bases and J gave up 10 bases; unmatched junction bases: 7. CDR1 is SGHTA, CDR2 FQGNSA, per germline. The CDR3 has 12 residues. CDR3 in DNA: TGTGCCAGCAGGCGGACAGGGAGTGGAGCTTTCTTT. Its translation is CASRRTGSGAFF.

This clone has a single count. The chain links TRBV2 to TRBJ1-2, with 9 bases that match TRBD1. The germline CDR1 and CDR2 sequences are SNHLY and FYNNEI. Germline trimming cut 3 bases from V and 2 bases from J; bases unmatched to any gene: 4. The CDR3 sequence is 15 residues long. CDR3 amino acids: CASSDRQGGNYGYTF. The CDR3, as DNA: TGTGCCAGCAGTGACAGACAGGGGGGAAACTATGGCTACACCTTC.

Only one count was recorded for this clone. The rearrangement joins TRBV6-2 or TRBV6-3 to TRBJ2-5; possible D gene TRBD1, 6 bases. From germline, CDR1 is MNHEY and CDR2 SVGEGT. Deletions cut 2 bases from V and 5 bases from J, with 15 bases between. There are 15 residues in the CDR3. This CDR3 reads CASSYTTGMRETQYF. For the CDR3, the DNA is TGTGCCAGCAGTTACACCACAGGGATGCGGGAGACCCAGTACTTC.

This clone has at least ten counts. This rearrangement joins TRBV7-3 to TRBJ1-1; D is perhaps TRBD1 (6 bases). Trimming removed 2 bases from V and 0 bases from J, with 13 bases in between. The V gene's germline CDR1 is SGHTA and CDR2 FQGTGA. This CDR3 has 16 residues. DNA for the CDR3: TGTGCCAGCAGCTTAGGGGGCCGGGGTATGAACACTGAAGCTTTCTTT. This gives the protein CASSLGGRGMNTEAFF.

In DNA, the CDR3 is TGTGCCAGCAGCAGACAGGGTGGGAAAAAACTGTTTTTT. This translates into CASSRQGGKKLFF. The rearrangement joins TRBV6-2 or TRBV6-3 to TRBJ1-4; TRBD1 aligns across 7 bases. The CDR3 has 13 residues. The ends lost 6 bases at V and 9 bases at J; junction bases unmatched: 7. Germline V gives CDR1 MNHEY, CDR2 SVGEGT.

The rearrangement links TRBV19 to TRBJ1-5, with TRBD1 matching 9 bases. The CDR3 runs to 17 residues. CDR1 is LNHDA and CDR2 is SQIVND in the germline V gene (reference sequence). J gave up 2 bases and V 5 bases, and 10 bases lay outside the gene matches. The CDR3, as DNA: TGTGCCAGTAGTTCGAAAACAGGGGGCGCGGGCAATCAGCCCCAGCATTTT. It specifies CASSSKTGGAGNQPQHF.

The chain carries TRBV28 and TRBJ1-6; D perhaps matches TRBD1 (5 bases). The CDR3 extends over 16 amino acids. Germline V gene lookup returns CDR1 MDHEN and CDR2 SYDVKM. Trimming took off 6 bases at V and 0 bases at J, with 12 bases between the two ends. This chain's CDR3 is CASRLREVSYNSPLHF. CDR3 bases: TGTGCCAGCAGGCTCAGGGAAGTCTCCTATAATTCACCCCTCCACTTT. The full variable domain, with the rest looked up from reference TRBV28 and TRBJ1-6, is DVKVTQSSRYLVKRTGEKVFLECVQDMDHENMFWYRQDPGLGLRLIYFSYDVKMKEKGDIPEGYSVSREKKERFSLILESASTNQTSMYLCASRLREVSYNSPLHFGNGTRLTVT.

This sequence joins TRBV5-1 and TRBJ2-3, with 10 bases fitting TRBD2. V gave up 2 bases and J gave up 3 bases; unmatched junction bases: 6. CDR1 SGHRS and CDR2 YFSETQ come from the germline V gene. This CDR3 has 16 residues. The CDR3 spells CASSLPSGGSTDTQYF. In DNA, the CDR3 is TGCGCCAGCAGCTTACCTAGCGGGGGTTCGACAGATACGCAGTATTTT.

There are a few counts of this clone. This chain links TRBV3-1 (or the pseudogene TRBV3-2) with TRBJ1-6; D remains unclear. Germline V gene sequence: CDR1 LGHDT, CDR2 YNNKEL (reference sequence). The CDR3 runs to 12 residues. V lost 4 bases and J 10 bases, leaving 8 bases between the germline ends. The DNA of the CDR3 is TGTGCCAGCAGCCTACCGGGGTCACCCCTCCACTTT. This codes for CASSLPGSPLHF.

The chain is built from TRBV12-3 or TRBV12-4 and TRBJ1-6; no reliable D call. The CDR3 covers 12 residues. The germline V and J ends were trimmed by 3 bases and 13 bases, with 10 bases remaining between them. The CDR3 bases are TGTGCCAGCAGTTTTGTGGGCGGGCCCCTCCACTTT. Amino acids: CASSFVGGPLHF.

V is TRBV7-3 and J is TRBJ1-2; D unresolved. Germline assignment: CDR1 SGHTA and CDR2 FQGTGA. The CDR3 consists of 15 residues. Trimming shortened V by 5 bases and J by 8 bases, and 21 bases separated the two germline ends. CDR3 sequence reads: CASSDPGRTPGGYTF. CDR3 sequence (DNA): TGTGCCAGCAGCGACCCTGGACGGACTCCTGGCGGCTACACCTTC.

The chain has TRBV19 and TRBJ1-5; TRBD1 matches 9 bases. This CDR3 is 14 amino acids long. Germline lookup yields CDR1 LNHDA and CDR2 SQIVND (reference sequence). V shed 6 bases and J 4 bases; nucleotides not matched to a gene: 4. The CDR3: CASRSGTGNQPQHF. The CDR3 bases are TGTGCCAGTAGATCCGGGACAGGGAATCAGCCCCAGCATTTT.

Concerning this clone itself: A junction boundary mismatches the germline segment, possibly from a read error. CDR3 nucleotide sequence: TGCGGGTCAGCGGGGGATTCACCCCTCCACTTT. This sequence encodes CGSAGDSPLHF. This chain uses TRBV28 with TRBJ1-6; TRBD1 might be the D (5 bases). Germline CDR1 is MDHEN and CDR2 is SYDVKM. There are 11 residues in the CDR3.

The V and J genes are TRBV7-2 and TRBJ2-5, with TRBD2 matching 7 bases. The V and J ends lost 3 bases and 5 bases, in that order; junction bases with no gene match: 9. Germline V gene data show CDR1 as SGHTA and CDR2 as FQGNSA. The CDR3 is 15 amino acids. CDR3: CASSFVGGVGETQYF. The CDR3 bases are TGTGCCAGCAGCTTTGTGGGGGGGGTTGGTGAGACCCAGTACTTC.

The chain combines TRBV5-1 with TRBJ2-1, with 12 positions matching TRBD2. Germline V gene lookup returns CDR1 SGHRS and CDR2 YFSETQ. V lost 4 bases, J lost 5 bases, and 7 bases stayed unmatched. The CDR3 runs to 16 residues. The CDR3 DNA follows: TGCGCCAGCAGCGCACTTACTAGCGGGGGGCACAATGAGCAGTTCTTC. Translating it yields CASSALTSGGHNEQFF.

The genes are TRBV6-5 and TRBJ2-5; 10 bases fit TRBD2. The CDR3 consists of 12 residues. After removal of 9 bases from V and 5 bases from J, the junction contained 3 bases not matched to a gene. Germline lookup yields CDR1 MNHEY and CDR2 SVGAGI. The CDR3 is CASGTSAETQYF. CDR3 coding DNA: TGTGCCAGTGGGACTAGCGCGGAGACCCAGTACTTC.

The chain carries TRBV2 and TRBJ2-7; 9 bases are shared with TRBD1. Germline V gene data show CDR1 as SNHLY and CDR2 as FYNNEI. This CDR3 comprises 13 residues. V shed 5 bases, J shed 7 bases, and the junction held 6 bases outside the gene matches. The CDR3 DNA is TGTGCCAGCAGTAGGACAGGGGCTAATGAGCAGTACTTC. Protein: CASSRTGANEQYF.

The chain links TRBV27 to TRBJ2-3; possibly TRBD1 for D (6 bases). CDR1 is MNHEY, CDR2 SMNVEV, per germline (reference sequence). Trimming took 6 bases from V and 2 from J, leaving 15 bases between them. This CDR3 region has 15 residues. This chain's CDR3 is CASRPRTALTDTQYF. DNA of the CDR3: TGTGCCAGCAGGCCCCGGACAGCCCTCACAGATACGCAGTATTTT.

The chain uses TRBV5-1 and TRBJ1-4; D possibly corresponds to TRBD1 (5 bases). There are 15 residues in the CDR3. With 7 bases removed from V and 7 bases from J, the gap between germline ends came to 20 bases. CDR1 is SGHRS, CDR2 YFSETQ, per germline. The chain's CDR3 is CASRGAGLESEKLFF. The CDR3 nucleotides are TGCGCCAGCCGCGGGGCAGGGTTAGAAAGTGAAAAACTGTTTTTT. Supplemented by reference TRBV5-1 and TRBJ1-4, the full variable domain reads KAGVTQTPRYLIKTRGQQVTLSCSPISGHRSVSWYQQTPGQGLQFLFEYFSETQRNKGNFPGRFSGRQFSNSRSEMNVSTLELGDSALYLCASRGAGLESEKLFFGSGTQLSVL.

The V call is TRBV19, the J call TRBJ2-7, with 8 nucleotides matching TRBD2. This CDR3 is built from 14 residues. Trimming cost V 8 bases and J 5 bases; bases outside gene matches: 11. Germline-derived CDR1 and CDR2 are LNHDA and SQIVND (reference sequence). In DNA, the CDR3 is TGTGCCAGTCAAACCCGGGGGGGACACCACGAGCAGTACTTC. Translating gives CASQTRGGHHEQYF.

The chain uses TRBV2 and TRBJ2-2; 10 nucleotides align to TRBD2. After removal of 6 bases from V and 4 bases from J, the junction contained 2 bases not matched to a gene. This CDR3 is 14 amino acids long. The germline CDR1 and CDR2 sequences are SNHLY and FYNNEI. CDR3 in DNA: TGTGCCAGCAGCGGGACTAGCGTCACCGGGGAGCTGTTTTTT. Protein: CASSGTSVTGELFF. Full variable domain (remainder filled in from reference TRBV2 and TRBJ2-2): EPEVTQTPSHQVTQMGQEVILRCVPISNHLYFYWYRQILGQKVEFLVSFYNNEISEKSEIFDDQFSVERPDGSNFTLKIRSTKLEDSAMYFCASSGTSVTGELFFGEGSRLTVL.

V and J are TRBV14 and TRBJ1-1, with D possibly matching TRBD1 (5 bases). Germline assignment: CDR1 SGHDN and CDR2 FVKESK. Trimming cost V 4 bases and J 6 bases, with 24 bases left between them. The CDR3 runs to 17 residues. The CDR3 DNA reads TGTGCCAGCAGCCGACCAACGACGGGAGGGGCTTGGGCTGAAGCTTTCTTT. Its protein is CASSRPTTGGAWAEAFF.

V is TRBV10-3 and J is TRBJ2-1; TRBD2 aligns across 10 bases. CDR3 length: 13 amino acids. With V trimmed by 7 bases and J by 9 bases, 6 bases remained unmatched. CDR1 and CDR2 (germline): ENHRY, SYGVKD. CDR3 sequence (DNA): TGTGCCATCACCGGGCTAGCGGGGGCTGAGCAGTTCTTC. Translating it yields CAITGLAGAEQFF.